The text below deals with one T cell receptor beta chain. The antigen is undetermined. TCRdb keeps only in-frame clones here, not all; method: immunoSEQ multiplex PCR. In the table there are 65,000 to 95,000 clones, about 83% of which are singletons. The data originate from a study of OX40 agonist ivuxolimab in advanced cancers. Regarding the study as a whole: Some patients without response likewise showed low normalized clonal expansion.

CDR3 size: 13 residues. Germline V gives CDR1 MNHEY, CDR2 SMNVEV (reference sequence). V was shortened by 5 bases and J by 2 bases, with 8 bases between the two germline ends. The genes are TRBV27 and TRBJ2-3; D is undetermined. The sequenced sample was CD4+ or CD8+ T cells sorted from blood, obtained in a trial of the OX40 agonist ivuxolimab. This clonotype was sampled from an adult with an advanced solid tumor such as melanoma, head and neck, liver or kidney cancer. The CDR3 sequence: CASSPFTTDTQYF. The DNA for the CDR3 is TGTGCCAGCAGTCCCTTTACCACAGATACGCAGTATTTT.